This T cell receptor beta chain was captured by sequencing in a study of cytomegalovirus exposure and HLA in healthy donors. Study-wide results and caveats: In a later analysis, a missense DCLRE1C variant was linked to TCR beta V- and J-gene trimming.

Despite likely unrecorded immune exposures, the donors were nominally healthy at the time of sampling. The PCR was carried out with 60 Vbeta primers and 13 Jbeta primers. Sequenced by immunoSEQ multiplex PCR; TCRdb stores in-frame clones only, minus some. This table has tens of thousands of clones, over 40% appearing once. Germline CDR1 is SGHNT and CDR2 is YYREEE (reference sequence). The CDR3 spans 16 residues. V was shortened by 0 bases and J by 1 base, with 12 bases between the two germline ends. Points on this clone: Its antigen is still unknown.

Sequenced input: PBMCs. V gene TRBV5-4 combines with J gene TRBJ2-3; D is possibly TRBD1 (6 bases). The source is a woman between 40 and 50 years old in good health and CMV-seropositive. Here the CDR3 reads CASSLEQGEGTDTQYF. DNA for the CDR3: TGTGCCAGCAGCTTGGAACAGGGCGAGGGCACAGATACGCAGTATTTT.